These 3 T cell receptor beta chains originate from one sample sequenced in a study of blood T cells in healthy people across ages. Primers used in a second PCR of roughly 6 to 11 cycles were a sample-barcoded 5' primer and a J-beta primer mix. TCRdb passed the 5' RACE reads through MiXCR, listing each CDR3 protein once. The data show 500,000 to 700,000 distinct CDR3 sequences, 25% to 35% seen once. The sample taken for sequencing was blood. Every receptor here comes from a woman of 80 years or more in good health.

This clonotype showed up many times. The chain links TRBV6-5 to TRBJ1-1; TRBD1 matches 10 bases. CDR1 is MNHEY and CDR2 is SVGAGI in the germline V gene. This CDR3 region has 15 residues. The J segment lost 2 bases and the V segment lost 7 bases, leaving 7 bases of the junction unmatched. CDR3 protein: CASIRDRGHNTEAFF. The CDR3 DNA reads TGTGCCAGCATTCGAGACAGGGGGCACAACACTGAAGCTTTCTTT.

V is TRBV7-2 and J is TRBJ2-3; tentatively, D is TRBD2 (6 bases). The CDR3 is 17 residues long. V was clipped by 2 bases and J by 0 bases, with 15 bases between them. Germline CDR1 and CDR2: SGHTA and FQGNSA. The CDR3 loop is CASSLFGLASSTDTQYF. Here the CDR3 DNA reads TGTGCCAGCAGCTTATTTGGGCTAGCGAGTAGCACAGATACGCAGTATTTT.

This clonotype was recorded at least ten times. The rearrangement links TRBV7-6 to TRBJ2-7; D is ambiguous. The germline CDR1 and CDR2 sequences are SGHVS and FNYEAQ. Trimming took off 8 bases at V and 5 bases at J, with 13 bases between the two ends. CDR3 length: 12 amino acids. The CDR3 loop reads CASEGYSNEQYF. CDR3 nucleotide sequence: TGTGCCAGCGAAGGGTACTCTAACGAGCAGTACTTC.